The present T cell receptor beta chain was sequenced within a study of cytomegalovirus exposure and HLA in healthy donors. Note on this clone: No antigen is known for it.

V lost 0 bases to trimming and J lost 7 bases, with 13 bases between them. The CDR3 consists of 14 residues. Germline V gene lookup returns CDR1 SGHRS and CDR2 YFSETQ. Primers for the PCR totalled 60 Vbeta and 13 Jbeta. Measured with immunoSEQ multiplex PCR; TCRdb has only the in-frame clones, and not every one. The table shows around 170,000 clones, with about three quarters occurring only once. General study findings and limits: TRBV6-2, TRBV6-3 and other indistinguishable V segments were excluded. A list of roughly 180 TCR beta chains associated with cytomegalovirus was given.

The receptor comes from a woman aged 45 to 65 in good health and CMV-seropositive. Input material: PBMCs. The chain carries TRBV5-1 and TRBJ1-2; no clear D gene. The CDR3 protein is CASSLGPEGGGYTF. The CDR3 DNA reads TGCGCCAGCAGCTTGGGGCCCGAGGGAGGTGGCTACACCTTC.